The clone carrying this T cell receptor (beta chain) was observed at least ten times. Its antigen is as yet unknown. Both TRBC1 and TRBC2 were covered by a beta constant-region primer of two equimolar oligonucleotides. Each CDR3 protein is one row after TCRdb ran MiXCR on the UMI-ligation and nested PCR reads. The data hold 81,000 or so distinct CDR3 sequences, with approximately 6.5% observed a single time. This specimen comes from a study of naive and memory T cell subsets. Study observations and caveats: TCR counts from RNA may reflect activation-linked expression changes. Diversity fell and Gini index rose from naive through CM, EM, EMRA.

CMV status came from CD4+ T cell IFNgamma after overnight CMV lysate stimulation of fresh PBMCs. Cells stained for CD3, CD4, CD8, CD45RA and CD27 were sorted into four subsets. CDR3 length equals 13 residues. V was cut by 6 bases and J by 0 bases, with 11 bases left in between. Per the germline V gene, CDR1 is DFQATT and CDR2 is SNEGSKA (reference sequence). Sequencing was done on a sample of central memory CD4+ T cells from blood. The receptor's source is a human donor in good health. V gene TRBV20-1 combines with J gene TRBJ1-2; D is ambiguous. The CDR3 DNA is TGCAGTGCCTTGGTAGGAACTAACTATGGCTACACCTTC. Protein product: CSALVGTNYGYTF.